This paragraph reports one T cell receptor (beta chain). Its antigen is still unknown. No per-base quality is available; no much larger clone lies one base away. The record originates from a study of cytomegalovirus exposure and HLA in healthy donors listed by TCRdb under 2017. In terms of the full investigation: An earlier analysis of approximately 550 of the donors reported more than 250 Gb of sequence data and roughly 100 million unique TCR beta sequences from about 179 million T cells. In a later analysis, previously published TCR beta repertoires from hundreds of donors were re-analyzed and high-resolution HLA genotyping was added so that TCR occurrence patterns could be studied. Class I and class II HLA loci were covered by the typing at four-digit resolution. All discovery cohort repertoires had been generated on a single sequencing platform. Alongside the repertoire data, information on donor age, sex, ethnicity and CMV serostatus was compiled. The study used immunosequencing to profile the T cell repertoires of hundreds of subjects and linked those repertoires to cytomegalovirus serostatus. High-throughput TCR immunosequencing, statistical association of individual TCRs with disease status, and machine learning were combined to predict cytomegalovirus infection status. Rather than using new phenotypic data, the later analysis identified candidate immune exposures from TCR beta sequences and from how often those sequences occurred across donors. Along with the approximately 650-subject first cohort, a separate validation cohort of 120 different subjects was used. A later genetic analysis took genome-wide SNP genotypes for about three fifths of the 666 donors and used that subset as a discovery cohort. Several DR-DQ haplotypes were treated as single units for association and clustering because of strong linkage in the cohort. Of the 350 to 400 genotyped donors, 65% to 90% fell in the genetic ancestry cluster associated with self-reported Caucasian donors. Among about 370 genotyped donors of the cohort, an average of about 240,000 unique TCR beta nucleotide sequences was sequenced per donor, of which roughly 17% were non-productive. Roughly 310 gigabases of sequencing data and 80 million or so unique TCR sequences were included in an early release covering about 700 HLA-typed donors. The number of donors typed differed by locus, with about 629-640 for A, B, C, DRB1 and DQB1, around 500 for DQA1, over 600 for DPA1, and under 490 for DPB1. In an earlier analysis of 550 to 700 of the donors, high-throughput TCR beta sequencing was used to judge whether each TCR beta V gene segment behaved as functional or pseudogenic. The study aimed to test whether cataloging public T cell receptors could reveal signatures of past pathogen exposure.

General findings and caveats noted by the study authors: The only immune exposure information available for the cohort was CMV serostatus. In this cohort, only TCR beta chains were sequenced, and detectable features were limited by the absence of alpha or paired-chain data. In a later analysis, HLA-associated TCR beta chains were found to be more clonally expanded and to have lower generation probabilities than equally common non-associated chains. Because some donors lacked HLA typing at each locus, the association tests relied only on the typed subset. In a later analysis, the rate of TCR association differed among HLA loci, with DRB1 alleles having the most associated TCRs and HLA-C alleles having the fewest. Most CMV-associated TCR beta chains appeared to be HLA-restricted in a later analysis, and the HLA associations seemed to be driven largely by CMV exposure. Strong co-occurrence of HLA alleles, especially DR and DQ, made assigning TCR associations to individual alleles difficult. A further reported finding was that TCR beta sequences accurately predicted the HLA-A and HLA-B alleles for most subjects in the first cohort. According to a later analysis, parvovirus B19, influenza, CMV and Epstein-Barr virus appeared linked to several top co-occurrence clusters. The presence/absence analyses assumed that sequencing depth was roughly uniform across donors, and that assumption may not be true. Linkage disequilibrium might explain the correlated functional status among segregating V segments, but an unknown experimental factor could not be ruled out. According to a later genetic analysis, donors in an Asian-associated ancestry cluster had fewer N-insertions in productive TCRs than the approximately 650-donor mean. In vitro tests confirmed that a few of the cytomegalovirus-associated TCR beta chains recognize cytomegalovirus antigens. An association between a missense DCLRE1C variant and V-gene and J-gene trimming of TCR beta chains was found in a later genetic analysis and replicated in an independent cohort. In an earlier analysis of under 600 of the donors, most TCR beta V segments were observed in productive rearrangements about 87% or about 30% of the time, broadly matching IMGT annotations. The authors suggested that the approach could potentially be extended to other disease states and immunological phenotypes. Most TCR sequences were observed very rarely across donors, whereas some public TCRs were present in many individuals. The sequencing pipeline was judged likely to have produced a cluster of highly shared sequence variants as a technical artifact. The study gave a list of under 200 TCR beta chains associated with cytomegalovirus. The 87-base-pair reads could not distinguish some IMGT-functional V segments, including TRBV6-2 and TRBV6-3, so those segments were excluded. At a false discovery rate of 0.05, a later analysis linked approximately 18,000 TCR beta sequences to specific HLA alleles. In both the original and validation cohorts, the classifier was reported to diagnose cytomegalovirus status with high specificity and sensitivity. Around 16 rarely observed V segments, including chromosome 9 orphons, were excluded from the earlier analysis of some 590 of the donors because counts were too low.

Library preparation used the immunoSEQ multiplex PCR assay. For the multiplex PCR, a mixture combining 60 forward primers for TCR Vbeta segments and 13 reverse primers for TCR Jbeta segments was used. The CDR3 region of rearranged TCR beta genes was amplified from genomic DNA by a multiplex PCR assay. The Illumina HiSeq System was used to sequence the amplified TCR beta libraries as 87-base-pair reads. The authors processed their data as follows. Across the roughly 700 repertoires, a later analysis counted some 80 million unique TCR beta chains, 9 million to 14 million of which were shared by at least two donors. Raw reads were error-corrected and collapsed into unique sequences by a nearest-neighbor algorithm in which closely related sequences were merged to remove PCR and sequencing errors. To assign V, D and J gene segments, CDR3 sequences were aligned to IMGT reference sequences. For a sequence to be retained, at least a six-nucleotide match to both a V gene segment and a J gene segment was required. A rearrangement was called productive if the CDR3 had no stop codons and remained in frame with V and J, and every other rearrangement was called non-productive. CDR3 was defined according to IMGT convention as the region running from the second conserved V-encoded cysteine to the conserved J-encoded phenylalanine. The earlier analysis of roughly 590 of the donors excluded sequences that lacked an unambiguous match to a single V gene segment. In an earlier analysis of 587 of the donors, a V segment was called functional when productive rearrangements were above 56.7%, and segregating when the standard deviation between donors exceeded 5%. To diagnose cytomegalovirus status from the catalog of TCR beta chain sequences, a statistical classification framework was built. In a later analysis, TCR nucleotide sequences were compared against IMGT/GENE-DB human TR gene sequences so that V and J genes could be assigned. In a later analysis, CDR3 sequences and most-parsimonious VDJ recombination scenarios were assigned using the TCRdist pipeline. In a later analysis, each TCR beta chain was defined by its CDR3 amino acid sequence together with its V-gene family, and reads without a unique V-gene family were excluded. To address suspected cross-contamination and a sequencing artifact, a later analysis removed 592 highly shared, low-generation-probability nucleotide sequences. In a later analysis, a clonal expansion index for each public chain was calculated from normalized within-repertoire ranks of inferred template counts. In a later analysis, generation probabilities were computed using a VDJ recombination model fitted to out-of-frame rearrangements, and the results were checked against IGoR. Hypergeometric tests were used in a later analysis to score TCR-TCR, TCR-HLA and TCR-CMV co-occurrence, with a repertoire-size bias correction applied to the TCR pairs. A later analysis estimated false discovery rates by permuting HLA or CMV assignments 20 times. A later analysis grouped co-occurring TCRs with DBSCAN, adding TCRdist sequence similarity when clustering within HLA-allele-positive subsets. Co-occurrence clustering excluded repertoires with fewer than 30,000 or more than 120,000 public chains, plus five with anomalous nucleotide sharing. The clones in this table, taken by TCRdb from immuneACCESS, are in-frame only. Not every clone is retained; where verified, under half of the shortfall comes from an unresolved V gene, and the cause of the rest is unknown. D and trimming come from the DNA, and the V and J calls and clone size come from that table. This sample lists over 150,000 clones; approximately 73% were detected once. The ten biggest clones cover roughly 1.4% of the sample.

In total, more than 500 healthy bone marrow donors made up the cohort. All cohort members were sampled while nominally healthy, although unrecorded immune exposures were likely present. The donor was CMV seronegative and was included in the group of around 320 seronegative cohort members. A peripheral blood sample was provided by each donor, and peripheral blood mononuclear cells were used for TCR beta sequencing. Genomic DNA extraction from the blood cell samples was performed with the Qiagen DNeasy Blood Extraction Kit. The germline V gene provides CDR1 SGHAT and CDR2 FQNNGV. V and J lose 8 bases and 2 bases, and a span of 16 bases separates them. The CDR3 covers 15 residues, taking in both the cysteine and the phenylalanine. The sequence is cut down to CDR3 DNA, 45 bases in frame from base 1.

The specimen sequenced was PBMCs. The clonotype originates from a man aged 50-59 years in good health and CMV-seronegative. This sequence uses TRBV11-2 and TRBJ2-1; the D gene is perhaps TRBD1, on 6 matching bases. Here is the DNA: TGTGCCAGCGTGAGAGGGGACAACCCCTACAATGAGCAGTTCTTC. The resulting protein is CASVRGDNPYNEQFF.